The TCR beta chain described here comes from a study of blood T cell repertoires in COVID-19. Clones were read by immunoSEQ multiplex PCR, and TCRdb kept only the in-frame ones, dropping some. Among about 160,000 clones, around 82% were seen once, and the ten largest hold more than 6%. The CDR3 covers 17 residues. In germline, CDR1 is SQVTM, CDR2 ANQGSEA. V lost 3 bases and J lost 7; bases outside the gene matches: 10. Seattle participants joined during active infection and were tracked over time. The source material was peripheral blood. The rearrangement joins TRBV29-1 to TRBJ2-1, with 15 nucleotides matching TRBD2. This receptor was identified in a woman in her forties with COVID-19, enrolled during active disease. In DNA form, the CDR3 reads TGCAGCGTTGACAACGCCAGGACTAGCGGGGGGGGGAATGAGCAGTTCTTC. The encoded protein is CSVDNARTSGGGNEQFF.